In its sample, the clone carrying this T cell receptor beta chain was seen once. V was cut by 0 bases and J by 7 bases, with 15 bases left in between. Germline V lookup: CDR1 SGHVS, CDR2 FQNEAQ. There are 16 residues in the CDR3. The data belong to a study of CD8 T cells in Susac syndrome. Roughly 0.5 to 1 ug RNA was reverse transcribed with random hexamers. TCRdb itself ran the immunoSEQ multiplex PCR reads through MiXCR, one entry per CDR3 protein. Of 110,000 or so distinct CDR3 sequences in the sample, roughly 95% were seen once. The chain links TRBV7-8 to TRBJ1-4; the D is unclear. The TCR comes from a human donor in good health. Sequencing was done on a sample of CD4+ T cells from PBMCs. CDR3 in DNA: TGTGCCAGCAGCTTAGCAGCCTCAGGATGGGGTGAAAAACTGTTTTTT. It is translated as CASSLAASGWGEKLFF.